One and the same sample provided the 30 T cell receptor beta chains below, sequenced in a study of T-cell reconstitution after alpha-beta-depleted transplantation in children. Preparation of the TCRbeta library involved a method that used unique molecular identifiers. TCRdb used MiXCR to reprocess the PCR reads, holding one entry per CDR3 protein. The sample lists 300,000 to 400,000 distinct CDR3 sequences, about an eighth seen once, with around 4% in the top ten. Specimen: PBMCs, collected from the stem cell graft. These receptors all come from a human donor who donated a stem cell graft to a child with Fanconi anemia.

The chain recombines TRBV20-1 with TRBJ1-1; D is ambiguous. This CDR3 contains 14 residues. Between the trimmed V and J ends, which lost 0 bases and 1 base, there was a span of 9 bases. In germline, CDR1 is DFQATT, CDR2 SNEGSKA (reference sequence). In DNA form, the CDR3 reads TGCAGTGCTAGAGACAGCCTTGGGAACACTGAAGCTTTCTTT. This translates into CSARDSLGNTEAFF.

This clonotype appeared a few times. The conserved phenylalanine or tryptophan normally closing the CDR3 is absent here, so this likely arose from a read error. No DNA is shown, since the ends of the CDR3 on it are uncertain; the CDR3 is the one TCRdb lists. Here the CDR3 reads CASSPQAGGHIY. The chain joins TRBV3-1 to TRBJ2-7; TRBD2, the D gene given by the table, was not confirmed from the DNA. CDR1 is LGHDT and CDR2 is YNNKEL in the germline V gene (reference sequence). 12 amino acids form the CDR3, both terminal residues included.

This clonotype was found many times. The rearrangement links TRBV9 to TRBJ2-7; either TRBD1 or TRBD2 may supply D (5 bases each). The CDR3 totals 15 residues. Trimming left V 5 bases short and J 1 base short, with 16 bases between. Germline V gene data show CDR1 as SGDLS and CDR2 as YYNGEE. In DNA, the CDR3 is TGTGCCAGCAGTCAGGGAGACGGCGGGTCCTACGAGCAGTACTTC. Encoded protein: CASSQGDGGSYEQYF.

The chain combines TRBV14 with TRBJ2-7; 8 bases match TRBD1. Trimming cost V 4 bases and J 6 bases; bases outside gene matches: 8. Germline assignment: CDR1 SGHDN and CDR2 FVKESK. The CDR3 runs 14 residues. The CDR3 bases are TGTGCCAGCAGCCCTCCCGGACAGGGACCCGAGCAGTACGTC. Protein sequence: CASSPPGQGPEQYV.

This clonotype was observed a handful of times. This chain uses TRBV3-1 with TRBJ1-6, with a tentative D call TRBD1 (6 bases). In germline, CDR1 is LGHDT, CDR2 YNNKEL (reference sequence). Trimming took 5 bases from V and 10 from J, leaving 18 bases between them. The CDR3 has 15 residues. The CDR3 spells CASSKTAHRESPLHF. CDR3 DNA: TGTGCCAGCAGCAAGACCGCCCACAGGGAGTCACCCCTCCACTTT.

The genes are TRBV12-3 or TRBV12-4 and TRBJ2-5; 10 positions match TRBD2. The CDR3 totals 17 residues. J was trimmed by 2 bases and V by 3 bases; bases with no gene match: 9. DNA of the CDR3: TGTGCCAGCAGTTTTTCTAGCGGGGGAGGCCTACAAGAGACCCAGTACTTC. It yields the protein CASSFSSGGGLQETQYF.

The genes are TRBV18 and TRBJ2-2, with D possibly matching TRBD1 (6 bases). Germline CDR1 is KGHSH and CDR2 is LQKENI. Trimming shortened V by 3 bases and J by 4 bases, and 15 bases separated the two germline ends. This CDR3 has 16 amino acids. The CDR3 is CASSPNRVDSTGELFF. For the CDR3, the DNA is TGTGCCAGCTCACCCAACAGGGTAGACAGCACCGGGGAGCTGTTTTTT. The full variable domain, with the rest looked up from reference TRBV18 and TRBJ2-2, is NAGVMQNPRHLVRRRGQEARLRCSPMKGHSHVYWYRQLPEEGLKFMVYLQKENIIDESGMPKERFSAEFPKEGPSILRIQQVVRGDSAAYFCASSPNRVDSTGELFFGEGSRLTVL.

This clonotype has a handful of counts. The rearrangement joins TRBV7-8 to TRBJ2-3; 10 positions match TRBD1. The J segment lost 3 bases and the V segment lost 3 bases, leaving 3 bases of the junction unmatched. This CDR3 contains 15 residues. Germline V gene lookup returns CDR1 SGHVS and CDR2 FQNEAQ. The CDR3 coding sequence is TGTGCCAGCAGCTTTGCGGGACAGGGGACAGATACGCAGTATTTT. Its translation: CASSFAGQGTDTQYF.

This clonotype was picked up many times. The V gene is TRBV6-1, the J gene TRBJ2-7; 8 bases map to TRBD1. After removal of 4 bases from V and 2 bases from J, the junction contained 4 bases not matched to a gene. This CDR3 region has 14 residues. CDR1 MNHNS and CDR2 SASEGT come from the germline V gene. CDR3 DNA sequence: TGTGCCAGCAGTGTCAGGGGACAGGCCTACGAGCAGTACGTC. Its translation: CASSVRGQAYEQYV.

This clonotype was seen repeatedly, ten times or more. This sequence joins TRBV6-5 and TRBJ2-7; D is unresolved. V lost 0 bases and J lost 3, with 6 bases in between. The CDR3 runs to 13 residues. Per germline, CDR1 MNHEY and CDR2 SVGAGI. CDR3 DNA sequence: TGTGCCAGCAGTTACTCTCGCGGCTACGAGCAGTACGTC. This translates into CASSYSRGYEQYV.

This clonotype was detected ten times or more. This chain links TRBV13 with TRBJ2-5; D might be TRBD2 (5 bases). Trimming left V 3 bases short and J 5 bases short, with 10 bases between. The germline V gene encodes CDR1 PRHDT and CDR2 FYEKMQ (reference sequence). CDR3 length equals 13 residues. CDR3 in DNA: TGTGCCAGCAGCTTCACGAGGGTGGAGACCCAGTACTTC. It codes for CASSFTRVETQYF.

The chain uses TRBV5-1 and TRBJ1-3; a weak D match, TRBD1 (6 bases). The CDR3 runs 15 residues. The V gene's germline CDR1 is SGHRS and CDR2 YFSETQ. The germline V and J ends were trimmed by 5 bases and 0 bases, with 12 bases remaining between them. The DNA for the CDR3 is TGCGCCAGCAGACTGGGGGCTAACTCTGGAAACACCATATATTTT. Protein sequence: CASRLGANSGNTIYF.

The CDR3 protein is CASSADRVRNTGELFF. The CDR3 region has the DNA TGTGCCAGCAGTGCCGACAGGGTACGAAACACCGGGGAGCTGTTTTTT. The chain combines TRBV12-3 or TRBV12-4 with TRBJ2-2, with 7 bases aligning to TRBD1. Trimming cost V 5 bases and J 2 bases; bases outside gene matches: 8. This CDR3 spans 16 amino acids.

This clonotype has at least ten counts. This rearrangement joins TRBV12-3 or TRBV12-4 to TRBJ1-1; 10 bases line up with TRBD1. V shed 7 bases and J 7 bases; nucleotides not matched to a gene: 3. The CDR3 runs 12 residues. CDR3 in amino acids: CASTWDRGEAFF. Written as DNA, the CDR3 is TGTGCCAGCACCTGGGACAGGGGTGAAGCTTTCTTT.

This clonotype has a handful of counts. DNA of the CDR3: TGCGCCAGCAGCCCATCCTTGACAGGGACGATGAACACTGAAGCTTTCTTT. It yields the protein CASSPSLTGTMNTEAFF. V and J are TRBV4-1 and TRBJ1-1; the match to TRBD1 covers 7 bases. Germline V lookup: CDR1 MGHRA, CDR2 YSYEKL. The CDR3 consists of 17 residues. V shed 4 bases, J shed 0 bases, and the junction held 11 bases outside the gene matches.

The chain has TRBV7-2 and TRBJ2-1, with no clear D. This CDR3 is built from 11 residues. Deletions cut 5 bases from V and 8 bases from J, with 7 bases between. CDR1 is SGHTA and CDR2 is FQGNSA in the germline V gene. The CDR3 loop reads CASSTGYEQFF. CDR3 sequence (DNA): TGTGCCAGCAGCACGGGTTATGAGCAGTTCTTC.

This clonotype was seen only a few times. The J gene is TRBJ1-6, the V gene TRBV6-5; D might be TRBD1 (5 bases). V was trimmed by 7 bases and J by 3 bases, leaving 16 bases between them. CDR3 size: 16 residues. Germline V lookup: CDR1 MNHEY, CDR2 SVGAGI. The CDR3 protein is CASTYQGDIYNSPLHF. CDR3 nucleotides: TGTGCCAGCACTTATCAGGGTGACATCTATAATTCACCCCTCCACTTT.

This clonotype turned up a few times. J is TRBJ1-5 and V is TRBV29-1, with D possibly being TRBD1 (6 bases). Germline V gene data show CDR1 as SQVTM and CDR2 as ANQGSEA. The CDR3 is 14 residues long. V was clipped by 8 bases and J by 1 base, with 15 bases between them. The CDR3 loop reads CSLWTVISNQPQHF. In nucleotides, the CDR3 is TGCAGCCTGTGGACAGTAATAAGCAATCAGCCCCAGCATTTT.

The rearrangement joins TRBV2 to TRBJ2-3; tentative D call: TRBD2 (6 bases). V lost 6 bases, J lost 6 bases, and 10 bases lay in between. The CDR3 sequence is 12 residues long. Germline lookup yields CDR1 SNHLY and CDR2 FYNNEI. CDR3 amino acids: CASRGTPDTQYF. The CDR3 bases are TGTGCCAGCAGGGGGACTCCGGATACGCAGTATTTT.

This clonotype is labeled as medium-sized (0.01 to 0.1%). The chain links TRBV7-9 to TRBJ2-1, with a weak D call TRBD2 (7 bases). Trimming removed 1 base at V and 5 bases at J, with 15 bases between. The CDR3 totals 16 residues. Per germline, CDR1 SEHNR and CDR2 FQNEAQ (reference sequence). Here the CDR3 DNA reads TGTGCCAGCAGCTTAGTGGGGGGGCTAGTGAACAATGAGCAGTTCTTC. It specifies CASSLVGGLVNNEQFF.

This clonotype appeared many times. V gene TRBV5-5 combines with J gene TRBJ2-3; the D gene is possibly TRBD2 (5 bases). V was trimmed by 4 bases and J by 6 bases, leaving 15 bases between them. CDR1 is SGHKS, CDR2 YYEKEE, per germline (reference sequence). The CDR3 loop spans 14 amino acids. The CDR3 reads CASSIPLDLDTQYF. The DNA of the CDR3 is TGTGCCAGCAGCATCCCACTAGACCTGGATACGCAGTATTTT.

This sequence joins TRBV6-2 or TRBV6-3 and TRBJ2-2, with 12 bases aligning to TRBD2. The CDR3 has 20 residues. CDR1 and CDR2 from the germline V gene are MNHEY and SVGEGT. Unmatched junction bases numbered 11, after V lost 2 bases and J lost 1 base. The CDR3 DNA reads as TGTGCCAGCAGTTACCAACCCTGGACTAGCGGGGAGCTGAACACCGGGGAGCTGTTTTTT. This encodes CASSYQPWTSGELNTGELFF.

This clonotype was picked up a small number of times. CDR3 region: CASSQSFPGGEVGANVLTF. As DNA, the CDR3 is TGCGCCAGCAGCCAATCATTCCCCGGAGGGGAGGTTGGGGCCAACGTCCTGACTTTC. This chain connects TRBV4-3 to TRBJ2-6; maybe TRBD2 (6 bases). This CDR3 is 19 amino acids long. Deletions cut 2 bases from V and 3 bases from J, with 20 bases between. CDR1 and CDR2 from the germline V gene are LGHNA and YSLEER.

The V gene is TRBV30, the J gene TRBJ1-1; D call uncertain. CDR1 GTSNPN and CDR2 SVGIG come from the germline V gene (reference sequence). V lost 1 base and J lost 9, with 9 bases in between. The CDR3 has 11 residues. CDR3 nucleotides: TGTGCCTGGAGTGACATCGAGAAAGCTTTCTTT. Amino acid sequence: CAWSDIEKAFF.

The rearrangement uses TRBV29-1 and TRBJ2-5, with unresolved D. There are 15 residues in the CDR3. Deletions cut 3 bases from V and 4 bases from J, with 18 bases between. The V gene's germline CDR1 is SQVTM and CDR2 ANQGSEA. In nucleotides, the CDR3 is TGCAGCGTTGAGTTCATTCCGACATCAATAGAGACCCAGTACTTC. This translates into CSVEFIPTSIETQYF. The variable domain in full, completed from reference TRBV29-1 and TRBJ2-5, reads SAVISQKPSRDICQRGTSLTIQCQVDSQVTMMFWYRQQPGQSLTLIATANQGSEATYESGFVIDKFPISRPNLTFSTLTVSNMSPEDSSIYLCSVEFIPTSIETQYFGPGTRLLVL.

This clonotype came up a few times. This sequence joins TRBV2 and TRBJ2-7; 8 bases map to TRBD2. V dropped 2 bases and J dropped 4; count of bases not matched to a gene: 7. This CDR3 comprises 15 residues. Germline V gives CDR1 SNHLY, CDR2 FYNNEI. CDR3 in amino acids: CASSEKRGTPYEQYF. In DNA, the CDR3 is TGTGCCAGCAGTGAAAAGCGGGGGACCCCATACGAGCAGTACTTC.

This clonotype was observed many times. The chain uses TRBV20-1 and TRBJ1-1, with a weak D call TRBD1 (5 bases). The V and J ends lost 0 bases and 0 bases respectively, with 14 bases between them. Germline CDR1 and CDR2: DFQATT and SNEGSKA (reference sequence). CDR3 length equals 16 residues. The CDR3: CSARDLGVPLNTEAFF. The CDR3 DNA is TGCAGTGCTAGAGATCTGGGGGTCCCATTGAACACTGAAGCTTTCTTT.

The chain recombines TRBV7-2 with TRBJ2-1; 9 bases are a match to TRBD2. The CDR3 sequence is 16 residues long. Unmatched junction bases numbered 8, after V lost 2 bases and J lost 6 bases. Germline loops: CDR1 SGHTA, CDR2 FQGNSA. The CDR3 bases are TGTGCCAGCAGCTTACGCGGGGGGGCCTTAGGCAATGAGCAGTTCTTC. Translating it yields CASSLRGGALGNEQFF.

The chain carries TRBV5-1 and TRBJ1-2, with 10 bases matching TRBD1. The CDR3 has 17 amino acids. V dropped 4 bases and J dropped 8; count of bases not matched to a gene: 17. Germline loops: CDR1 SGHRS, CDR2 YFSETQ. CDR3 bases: TGCGCCAGCAGCAGTTCGGGACAGGGGACCGGTCTGAACGGCTACACCTTC. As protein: CASSSSGQGTGLNGYTF.

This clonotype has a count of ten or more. The CDR3 reads CASSASVGSNQPQHF. The CDR3 DNA sequence: TGCGCCAGCAGCGCCTCCGTTGGGAGCAATCAGCCCCAGCATTTT. The chain links TRBV5-1 to TRBJ1-5; D call uncertain. There are 15 residues in the CDR3. Germline assignment: CDR1 SGHRS and CDR2 YFSETQ. The V end lost 4 bases, the J end lost 1 base, and 12 bases lay between the germline ends.